A single sample is the source of the 2 T cell receptor beta chains below, sequenced in a study of T cell responses to AZD1222 COVID-19 vaccine. Method: immunoSEQ multiplex PCR; TCRdb's copy keeps in-frame clones and lacks some. The sample includes over 65,000 clones, roughly 86% of them seen just once. The sequenced sample was peripheral blood, obtained 28 days after the second AZD1222 dose. The source is an adult who received the AZD1222 COVID-19 vaccine.

CDR3 nucleotides: TGTGCCAGCAGCGTCCCCTACGAGCAGTACTTC. This gives the protein CASSVPYEQYF. The chain has TRBV28 and TRBJ2-7; no clear D. The germline CDR1 and CDR2 sequences are MDHEN and SYDVKM. The ends were cut back, 6 bases at V and 2 bases at J, with 5 bases in the middle. This CDR3 comprises 11 residues. Supplemented by reference TRBV28 and TRBJ2-7, the full variable domain reads DVKVTQSSRYLVKRTGEKVFLECVQDMDHENMFWYRQDPGLGLRLIYFSYDVKMKEKGDIPEGYSVSREKKERFSLILESASTNQTSMYLCASSVPYEQYFGPGTRLTVT.

The rearrangement links TRBV4-3 to TRBJ1-2; D call uncertain. Per the germline V gene, CDR1 is LGHNA and CDR2 is YSLEER. The CDR3 has 16 residues. V was trimmed by 5 bases and J by 7 bases, leaving 23 bases between them. CDR3 in amino acids: CASSLRRGIRIGGYTF. The CDR3 bases are TGCGCCAGCAGCTTGCGCCGGGGTATTAGGATAGGTGGCTACACCTTC.